Sequencing of this T cell receptor (beta chain) was carried out in a study of CD8 T cells in ankylosing spondylitis. Concerning this clonotype itself: The antigen is unknown. Germline and junction disagree at one end, which may indicate a read error.

MiXCR, run by TCRdb on the 5' RACE reads, gives a single entry per CDR3 protein. The sample contains 25,000 to 35,000 distinct CDR3 sequences, approximately 14% of which appear only once. This CDR3 region has 13 residues. The germline V gene has CDR1 DFQATT and CDR2 SNEGSKA (reference sequence). Points from the study as a whole: About 8 highly homologous variants made up a TCR beta motif, and this motif appeared characteristic of ankylosing spondylitis blood. Some motif variants were previously reported in reactive arthritis synovial fluid and blood. The authors reported significant enrichment of disease-linked clones in matched ankylosing spondylitis synovial fluid.

V gene TRBV20-1 combines with J gene TRBJ1-1; D is undetermined. This TCR was sampled from a male donor with ankylosing spondylitis or in good health (not recorded which). The sequenced sample was blood. CDR3 loop: CSAIITGGTEAFF. DNA of the CDR3: TGTAGTGCTATTATTACGGGTGGAACTGAAGCTTTCTTT.